Sequencing of this T cell receptor beta chain was carried out in a study of OX40 agonist ivuxolimab in advanced cancers. Study context: With a range of about 23 to 90, age averaged roughly 60 years, and approximately 83% were male.

The germline V gene has CDR1 SNHLY and CDR2 FYNNEI. The CDR3 extends over 13 amino acids. V was cut by 7 bases and J by 3 bases, with 13 bases left in between. Sequencing used immunoSEQ multiplex PCR; TCRdb keeps in-frame clones, though not all of them. The sample has 20,000 to 25,000 clones; about 86% are singletons. V and J are TRBV2 and TRBJ2-7; no clear D gene. This clonotype was obtained from an adult with an advanced solid tumor such as melanoma, head and neck, liver or kidney cancer. The specimen was CD4+ or CD8+ T cells sorted from blood, collected in a trial of the OX40 agonist ivuxolimab. The CDR3 loop is CASNVLNFYEQYF. Written as DNA, the CDR3 is TGTGCCAGCAATGTTCTGAATTTCTACGAGCAGTACTTC.